The clone carrying this TCR beta chain was detected once. Its antigen remains unidentified. The sample is drawn from a study of cytomegalovirus exposure and HLA in healthy donors. General study results and limits: A classifier reportedly called cytomegalovirus status with high sensitivity and specificity. A prior analysis recorded that most TCR beta V segments were productive about 87% or about 30% of the time. Clonal expansion, a later analysis showed, was greater in HLA-associated TCR beta chains than in equally common others.

A multiplex PCR was run with 60 Vbeta primers and 13 Jbeta primers. Data came from immunoSEQ multiplex PCR; TCRdb stores just in-frame clones and leaves some out. The sample lists about 36,000 clones; about 72% were seen once. Sequencing used PBMCs. The receptor's source is a man under 40 in good health and CMV-seronegative.

CDR3 nucleotides: TGCAGCGTTGATCCCAAACTATGGTATTCACCCCTCCACTTT. Protein product: CSVDPKLWYSPLHF. The chain combines TRBV29-1 with TRBJ1-6; unclear D gene. Germline lookup yields CDR1 SQVTM and CDR2 ANQGSEA. The CDR3 has 14 residues. The V gene lost 3 bases and the J gene lost 8 bases, with 14 bases spanning the gap.